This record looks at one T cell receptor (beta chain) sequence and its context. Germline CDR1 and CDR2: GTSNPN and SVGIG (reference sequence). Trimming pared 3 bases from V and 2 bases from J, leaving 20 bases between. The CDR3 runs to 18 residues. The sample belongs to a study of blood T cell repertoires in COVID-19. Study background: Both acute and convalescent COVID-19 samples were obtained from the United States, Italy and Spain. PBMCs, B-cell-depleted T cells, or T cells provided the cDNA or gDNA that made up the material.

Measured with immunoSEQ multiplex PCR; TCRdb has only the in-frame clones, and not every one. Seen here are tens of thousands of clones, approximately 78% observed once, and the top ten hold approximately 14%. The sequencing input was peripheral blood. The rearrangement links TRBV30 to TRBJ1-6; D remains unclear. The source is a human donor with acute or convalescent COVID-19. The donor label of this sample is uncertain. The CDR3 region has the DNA TGTGCCTGGAGCCCCAGGATCCCCCAATCCACCTATAATTCACCCCTCCACTTT. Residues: CAWSPRIPQSTYNSPLHF.